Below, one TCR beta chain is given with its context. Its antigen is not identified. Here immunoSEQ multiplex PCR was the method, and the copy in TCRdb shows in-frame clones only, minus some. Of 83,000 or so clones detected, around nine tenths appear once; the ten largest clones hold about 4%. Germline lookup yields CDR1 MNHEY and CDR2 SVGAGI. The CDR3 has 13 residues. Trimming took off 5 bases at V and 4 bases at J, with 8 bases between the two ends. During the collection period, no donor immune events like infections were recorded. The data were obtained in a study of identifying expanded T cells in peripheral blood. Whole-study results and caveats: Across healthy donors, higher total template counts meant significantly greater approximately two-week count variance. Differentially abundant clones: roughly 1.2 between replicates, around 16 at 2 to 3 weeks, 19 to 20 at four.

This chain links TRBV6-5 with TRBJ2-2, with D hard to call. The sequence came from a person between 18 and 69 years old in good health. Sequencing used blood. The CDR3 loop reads CASSLGGTGELFF. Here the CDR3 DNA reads TGTGCCAGCAGTCTTGGCGGCACCGGGGAGCTGTTTTTT.